The source of this T cell receptor (beta chain) is a study of T cell responses to AZD1222 COVID-19 vaccine. Study results and caveats: The repertoires were collected only after the peak T cell response.

Germline CDR1 KGHSH, CDR2 LQKENI. J gave up 2 bases and V 6 bases, and 6 bases lay outside the gene matches. CDR3 length: 14 residues. Libraries were prepared by immunoSEQ multiplex PCR; TCRdb keeps only in-frame clonotypes and omits some of them. The table has 100,000 to 150,000 clones, about 90% seen once. This clone was seen once. Its target is not known. The chain couples TRBV18 to TRBJ2-5, with 7 bases matching TRBD2. The specimen was peripheral blood, collected on day 0 of MenACWY control vaccination. This TCR came from an adult in good health. The CDR3 sequence is CASSPAGLQETQYF. The CDR3 coding sequence is TGTGCCAGCTCGCCTGCGGGACTACAAGAGACCCAGTACTTC.